This T cell receptor beta chain was found in a study of radiation and T cells in renal cell carcinoma. Noted treatment: 15 Gy SBRT to primary tumor, nephrectomy 4 weeks later. TCRdb keeps only in-frame clones here, not all; method: immunoSEQ multiplex PCR. The table records 15,000 to 20,000 clones, roughly 54% of them present only once. The V end lost 4 bases, the J end lost 7 bases, and 11 bases lay between the germline ends. Germline V gene lookup returns CDR1 SGHRS and CDR2 YFSETQ. The CDR3 length is 13 residues. Study observations and caveats: From baseline, blood top tumor clonotypes peaked at 2 weeks post-radiation.

A few counts support this clone. The target antigen is unknown. The sequence was obtained from a man aged 45 to 65 with renal cell carcinoma. The sequencing used tumor tissue, collected from a patient whose treatment included radiotherapy and nephrectomy. This chain links TRBV5-1 with TRBJ2-2; D unresolved. The CDR3 sequence: CASSPTLGGELFF. The DNA for the CDR3 is TGCGCCAGCAGCCCTACTCTGGGCGGGGAGCTGTTTTTT.